Following are 2 T cell receptor beta chains from one sample sequenced in a study of prognosis after radiotherapy for stage I lung cancer. By two-round multiplex PCR, the TCR beta CDR3 was amplified from genomic DNA. Initially, in first-round PCR, primers specific to each TRBV and TRBJ gene were used. TCRdb re-called the multiplex PCR reads through MiXCR, storing one row per CDR3 protein. This table has roughly 25,000 distinct CDR3 sequences, 46% appearing once. Sequencing used PBMCs, obtained before or after stereotactic body radiation therapy (not recorded which). These receptors all come from a donor over 45 with non-small cell lung cancer.

With regard to this clonotype: Possible read error: a much larger clone is one base away. The rearrangement links TRBV9 to TRBJ1-6; D is undetermined. From germline, CDR1 is SGDLS and CDR2 YYNGEE. This CDR3 region has 13 residues. CDR3 loop: CASGVVAQSPLHF. Written as DNA, the CDR3 is TGTGCCAGCGGCGTAGTAGCTCAGTCACCCCTCCACTTT.

The chain combines TRBV5-6 with TRBJ2-7, with no clear D. The CDR3 consists of 12 residues. V lost 5 bases, J lost 10 bases, and 16 bases lay in between. Per germline, CDR1 SGHDT and CDR2 YYEEEE. The DNA of the CDR3 is TGTGCCAGCAGTGAACTGGACGACTTTCAGTACTTC. Protein: CASSELDDFQYF.